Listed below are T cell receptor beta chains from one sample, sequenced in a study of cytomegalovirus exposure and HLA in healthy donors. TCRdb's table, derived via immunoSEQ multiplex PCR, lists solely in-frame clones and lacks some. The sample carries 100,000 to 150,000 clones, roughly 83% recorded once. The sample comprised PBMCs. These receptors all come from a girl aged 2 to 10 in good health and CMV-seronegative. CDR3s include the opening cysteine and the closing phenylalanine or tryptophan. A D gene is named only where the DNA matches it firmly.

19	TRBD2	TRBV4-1	CASSQEVALSGTSTDTQYF
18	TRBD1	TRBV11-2	CASSPSAAGQGTNYGYTF
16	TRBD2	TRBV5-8	CASSLALAGGSDTQYF
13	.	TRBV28	CASSPSLSYEQYF
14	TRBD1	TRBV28	CASRGTGKGYEQYF
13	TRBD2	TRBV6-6	CASSRGLAYEQYF
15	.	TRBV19	CASSIGTSLNQPQHF
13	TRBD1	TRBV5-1	CASSGTGGYEQYF
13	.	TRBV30	CAWSRGNLNEQYF
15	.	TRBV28	CASIPGSAGLNEQFF
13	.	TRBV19	CASSTQGGTEAFF
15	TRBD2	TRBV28	CASSKKSGLSYEQYF
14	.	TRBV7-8	CASSLAAGNQPQHF
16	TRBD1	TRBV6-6	CASTQGTGGWGQPQHF
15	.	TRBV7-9	CATLVQGIRGTEAFF
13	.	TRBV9	CASSVSHNHEQFF
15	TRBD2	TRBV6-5	CASSGGVPRGETQYF
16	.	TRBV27	CASSLSGQGPGTEAFF
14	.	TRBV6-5	CASSYRTSGAEAFF
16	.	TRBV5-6	CASSWAGWGDSYEQYF
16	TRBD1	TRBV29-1	CSVDGLKGQGVHEQYF
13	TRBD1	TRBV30	CASSGGPNQPQHF
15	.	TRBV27	CASSLSSGSTDTQYF
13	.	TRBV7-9	CASSLQGWTEAFF
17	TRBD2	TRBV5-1	CASSSGLSSGMKDTQYF
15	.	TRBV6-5	CASLPHGGTTDTQYF
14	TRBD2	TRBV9	CASSVGLARETQYF
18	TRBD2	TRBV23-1	CASSLRTSGGGGADTQYF
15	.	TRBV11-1	CASSSQNSGANVLTF
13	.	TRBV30	CAWSDFRGQPQHF
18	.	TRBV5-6	CASSPLDRQMESTDGYTF
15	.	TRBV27	CASSLFSSSPYEQYF
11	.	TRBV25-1	CASSASYEQYF
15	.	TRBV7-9	CASPTRRKGIYEQYF
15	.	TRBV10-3	CAISESWDIGNTIYF
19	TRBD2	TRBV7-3	CASSLTVIAGVPSYNEQFF
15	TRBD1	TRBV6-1	CATAGLQGDDSPLHF
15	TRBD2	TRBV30	CAWSVGTSGDNEQFF
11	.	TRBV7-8	CASSSILQQYF
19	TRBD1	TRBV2	CASSDGDPGQGGRTTEAFF